This T cell receptor beta chain was identified during a study of T cell clonotyping in hematopoietic cell transplantation. Assay used: immunoSEQ multiplex PCR; TCRdb lists only in-frame clones, some missing. The profile shows fewer than 70,000 clones, over 90% of them singletons. Turning to this clone: The junction departs from germline at one end; a sequencing error may be responsible.

Sequencing was done on a sample of peripheral blood mononuclear cells. The origin of this receptor is a man aged 45-65 years in good health. Some clones in this sample may be carry-over from other donors' samples.

The CDR3 coding sequence is TGTGCTAGCAGCCCCCTAGGGATCCAAGAGACCCAGTACTTC. It encodes CASSPLGIQETQYF. The chain employs TRBV7-7 and TRBJ2-5, with D unclear. The germline gives CDR1 SSHAT, CDR2 FNYEAQ (reference sequence). The CDR3 has 14 amino acids.